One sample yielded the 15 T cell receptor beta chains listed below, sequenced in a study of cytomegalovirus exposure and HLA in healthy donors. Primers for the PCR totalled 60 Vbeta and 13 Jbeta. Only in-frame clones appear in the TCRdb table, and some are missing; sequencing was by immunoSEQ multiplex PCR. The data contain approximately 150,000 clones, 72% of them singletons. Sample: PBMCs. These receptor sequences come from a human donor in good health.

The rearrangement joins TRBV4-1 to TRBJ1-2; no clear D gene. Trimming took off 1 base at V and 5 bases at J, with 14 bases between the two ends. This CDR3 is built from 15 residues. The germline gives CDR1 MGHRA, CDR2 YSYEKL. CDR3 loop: CASSQGVAARYGYTF. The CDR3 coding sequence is TGCGCCAGCAGCCAAGGGGTGGCGGCAAGGTATGGCTACACCTTC.

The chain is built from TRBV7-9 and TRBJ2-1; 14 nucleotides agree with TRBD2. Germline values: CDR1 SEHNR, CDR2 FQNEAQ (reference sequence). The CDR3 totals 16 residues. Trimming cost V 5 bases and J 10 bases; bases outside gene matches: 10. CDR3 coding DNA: TGTGCCAGCAGCATACTGACTAGCGGGGGGGCGGGGGAGCAGTTCTTC. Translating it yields CASSILTSGGAGEQFF.

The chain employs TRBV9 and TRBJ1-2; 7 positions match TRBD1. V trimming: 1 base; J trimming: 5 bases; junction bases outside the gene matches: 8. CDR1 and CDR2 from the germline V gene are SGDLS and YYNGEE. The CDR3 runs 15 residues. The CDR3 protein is CASSVSSGGIYGYTF. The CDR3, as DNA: TGTGCCAGCAGCGTATCGTCAGGGGGGATTTATGGCTACACCTTC.

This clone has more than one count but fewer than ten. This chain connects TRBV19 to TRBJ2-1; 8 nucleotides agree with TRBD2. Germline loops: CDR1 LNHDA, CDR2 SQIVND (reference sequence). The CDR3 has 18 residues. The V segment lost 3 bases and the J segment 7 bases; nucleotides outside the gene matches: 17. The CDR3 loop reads CASSISLPGGGGRNEQFF. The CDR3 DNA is TGTGCCAGTAGTATTAGCCTTCCGGGGGGCGGGGGGAGGAATGAGCAGTTCTTC. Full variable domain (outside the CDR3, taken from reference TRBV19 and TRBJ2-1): DGGITQSPKYLFRKEGQNVTLSCEQNLNHDAMYWYRQDPGQGLRLIYYSQIVNDFQKGDIAEGYSVSREKKESFPLTVTSAQKNPTAFYLCASSISLPGGGGRNEQFFGPGTRLTVL.

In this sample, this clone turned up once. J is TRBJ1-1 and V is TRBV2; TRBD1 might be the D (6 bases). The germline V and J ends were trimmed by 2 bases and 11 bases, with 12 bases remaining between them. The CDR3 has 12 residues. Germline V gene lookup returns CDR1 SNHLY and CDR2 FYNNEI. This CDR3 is CASSEPGVEAFF. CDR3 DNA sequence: TGTGCCAGCAGTGAACCAGGGGTTGAGGCTTTCTTT. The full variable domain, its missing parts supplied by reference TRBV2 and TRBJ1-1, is EPEVTQTPSHQVTQMGQEVILRCVPISNHLYFYWYRQILGQKVEFLVSFYNNEISEKSEIFDDQFSVERPDGSNFTLKIRSTKLEDSAMYFCASSEPGVEAFFGQGTRLTVV.

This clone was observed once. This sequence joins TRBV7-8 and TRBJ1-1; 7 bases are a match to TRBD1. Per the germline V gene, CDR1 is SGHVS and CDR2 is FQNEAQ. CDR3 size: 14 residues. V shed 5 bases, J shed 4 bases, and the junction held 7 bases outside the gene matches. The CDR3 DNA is TGTGCCAGCAGCATCCAGACAGGGTTCACTGAAGCTTTCTTT. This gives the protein CASSIQTGFTEAFF.

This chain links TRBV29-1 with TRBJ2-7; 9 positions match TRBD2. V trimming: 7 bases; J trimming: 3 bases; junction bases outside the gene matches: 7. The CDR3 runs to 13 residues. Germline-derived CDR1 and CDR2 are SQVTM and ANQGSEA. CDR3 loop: CSALAGDLYEQYF. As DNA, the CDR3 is TGCAGCGCCTTAGCGGGGGACCTCTACGAGCAGTACTTC.

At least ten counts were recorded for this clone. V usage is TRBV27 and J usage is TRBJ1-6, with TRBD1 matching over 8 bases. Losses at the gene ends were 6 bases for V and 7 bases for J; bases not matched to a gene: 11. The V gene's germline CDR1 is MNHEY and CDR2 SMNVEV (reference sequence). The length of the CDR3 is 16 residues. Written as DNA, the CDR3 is TGTGCCAGCAGCTCACTTGGACAGGGCCCGAATTCACCCCTCCACTTT. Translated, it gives CASSSLGQGPNSPLHF.

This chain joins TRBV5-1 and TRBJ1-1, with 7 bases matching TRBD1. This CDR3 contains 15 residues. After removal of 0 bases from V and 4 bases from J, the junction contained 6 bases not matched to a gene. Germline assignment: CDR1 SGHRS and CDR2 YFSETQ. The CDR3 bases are TGCGCCAGCAGCTTGGGAAGGGGGCAAGGCACTGAAGCTTTCTTT. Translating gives CASSLGRGQGTEAFF.

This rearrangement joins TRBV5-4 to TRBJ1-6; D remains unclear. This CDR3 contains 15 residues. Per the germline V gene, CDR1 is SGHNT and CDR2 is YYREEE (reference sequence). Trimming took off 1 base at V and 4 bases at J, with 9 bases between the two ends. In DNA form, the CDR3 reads TGTGCCAGCAGCTTGAACGGTGTATATAATTCACCCCTCCACTTT. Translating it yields CASSLNGVYNSPLHF.

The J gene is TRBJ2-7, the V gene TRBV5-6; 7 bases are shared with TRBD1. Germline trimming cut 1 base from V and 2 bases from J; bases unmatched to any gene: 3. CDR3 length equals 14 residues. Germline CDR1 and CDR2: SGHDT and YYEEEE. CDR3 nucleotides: TGTGCCAGCAGCTTGTACAGGGGTCCCTACGAGCAGTACTTC. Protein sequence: CASSLYRGPYEQYF.

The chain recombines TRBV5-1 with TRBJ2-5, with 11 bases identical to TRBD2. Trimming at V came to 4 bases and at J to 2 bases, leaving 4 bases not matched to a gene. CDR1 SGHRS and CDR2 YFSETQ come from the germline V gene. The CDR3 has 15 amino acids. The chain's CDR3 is CASSRLAGGQETQYF. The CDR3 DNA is TGCGCCAGCAGCAGGCTAGCGGGGGGACAAGAGACCCAGTACTTC.

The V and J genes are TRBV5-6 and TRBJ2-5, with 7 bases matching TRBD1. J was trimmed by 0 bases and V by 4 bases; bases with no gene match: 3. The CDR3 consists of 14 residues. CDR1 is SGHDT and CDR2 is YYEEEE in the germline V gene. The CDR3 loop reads CASSGTAYQETQYF. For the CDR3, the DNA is TGTGCCAGCAGCGGGACAGCGTACCAAGAGACCCAGTACTTC.

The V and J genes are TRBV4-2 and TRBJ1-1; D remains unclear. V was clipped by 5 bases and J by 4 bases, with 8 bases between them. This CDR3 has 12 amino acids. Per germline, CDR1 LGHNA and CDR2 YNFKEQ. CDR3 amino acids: CASSRSGTEAFF. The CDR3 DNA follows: TGTGCCAGCAGCAGGTCAGGCACTGAAGCTTTCTTT.

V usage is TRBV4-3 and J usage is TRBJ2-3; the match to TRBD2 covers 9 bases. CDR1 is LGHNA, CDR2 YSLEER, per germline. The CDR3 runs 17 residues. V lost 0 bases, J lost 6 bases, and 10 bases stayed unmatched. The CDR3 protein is CASSQDGLAGAGDTQYF. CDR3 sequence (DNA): TGCGCCAGCAGCCAAGATGGGTTAGCGGGGGCCGGGGATACGCAGTATTTT.